This T cell receptor (beta chain) was documented in a study of shared clonotypes between healthy human individuals. Once extracted for a subset, genomic DNA was divided evenly among several immunoSEQ plates. TCRdb's copy holds only in-frame clones and misses some; the assay was immunoSEQ multiplex PCR. The table lists about 1.5 million clones, 95% to 99% of them singletons. Investigators divided CD4+ cells into CD45RA+ naive and CD45RA-negative memory subsets. The CDR3 totals 15 residues. The V end was cut by 5 bases, the J end by 4 bases, with 16 bases between. The germline V gene has CDR1 SEHNR and CDR2 FQNEAQ (reference sequence). As for this clone: Its specificity is not known.

Study-wide results and caveats: Clonotype sharing among the donors was expected to vary with sequencing depth. A generally larger estimated richness was seen in naive subsets than in memory subsets.

The rearrangement joins TRBV7-9 to TRBJ2-3; no definite D call. Source material: naive CD4+ T cells sorted from blood. Described subset: CD45RA+ positively selected. The TCR originated in a man aged 25-40 years in good health. The CDR3 coding sequence is TGTGCCAGCAGCCGCCAAGGGAATAGTGCAGATACGCAGTATTTT. Protein: CASSRQGNSADTQYF.